These 32 T cell receptor beta chains were sequenced from one sample in a study of T cell repertoires in cytomegalovirus infection. Each CDR3 protein gets one entry after TCRdb re-called the reads with MiXCR. The table includes about 250,000 distinct CDR3 sequences, 17% detected once. The source material was CD8+ T cells from PBMCs. The receptors here all came from a human donor in good health (CMV status not recorded). Some clones in this sample may be carry-over from other donors' samples.

Notes on this clonotype: Possible read error: a much larger clone is one base away. This chain joins TRBV7-2 and TRBJ1-1; D unresolved. This CDR3 spans 14 amino acids. Germline CDR1 SGHTA, CDR2 FQGNSA. CDR3 in amino acids: CASSLDGSNTEVFF. Written as DNA, the CDR3 is TGTGCCAGCAGCTTAGATGGGTCTAACACTGAAGTTTTCTTT.

The chain combines TRBV9 with TRBJ2-3; weak D call: TRBD2 (5 bases). Germline V gene data show CDR1 as SGDLS and CDR2 as YYNGEE. The CDR3 contains 12 residues. Trimming shortened V by 8 bases and J by 2 bases, and 9 bases separated the two germline ends. Here the CDR3 reads CASRGLTDTQYF. CDR3 coding DNA: TGTGCCAGTCGAGGGCTCACAGATACGCAGTATTTT.

This clonotype was counted a few times. The chain is built from TRBV19 and TRBJ2-6, with no clear D. V was pared by 3 bases and J by 2 bases, with 8 bases between. The CDR3 length is 15 residues. Germline loops: CDR1 LNHDA, CDR2 SQIVND (reference sequence). CDR3 coding DNA: TGTGCCAGTAGTATCGATGCTGCTGGGGCCAACGTCCTGACTTTC. It is translated as CASSIDAAGANVLTF.

The chain uses TRBV11-1 and TRBJ2-1, with TRBD2 matching over 7 bases. In germline, CDR1 is SGHAT, CDR2 FQDESV (reference sequence). V trimming: 5 bases; J trimming: 1 base; junction bases outside the gene matches: 14. The CDR3 runs 18 residues. This chain's CDR3 is CASSPHLGSGASYNEQFF. DNA for the CDR3: TGTGCCAGCAGCCCCCATCTCGGCAGCGGGGCATCCTACAATGAGCAGTTCTTC. The full variable domain, completed using reference TRBV11-1 and TRBJ2-1, is EAEVAQSPRYKITEKSQAVAFWCDPISGHATLYWYRQILGQGPELLVQFQDESVVDDSQLPKDRFSAERLKGVDSTLKIQPAELGDSAMYLCASSPHLGSGASYNEQFFGPGTRLTVL.

This chain connects TRBV4-1 to TRBJ2-3; D not certain. The CDR3 spans 13 residues. Germline V gene data show CDR1 as MGHRA and CDR2 as YSYEKL. With 1 base removed from V and 7 bases from J, the gap between germline ends came to 9 bases. CDR3 region: CASSQVGKYTQYF. The CDR3 region has the DNA TGCGCCAGCAGCCAAGTTGGGAAGTATACGCAGTATTTT.

The rearrangement uses TRBV28 and TRBJ2-3; 8 positions match TRBD2. V gave up 6 bases and J gave up 4 bases; unmatched junction bases: 6. The V gene's germline CDR1 is MDHEN and CDR2 SYDVKM. This CDR3 comprises 14 residues. In nucleotides, the CDR3 is TGTGCCAGCAGCCCCGGGGGGGGGGCAGATACGCAGTATTTT. Translation gives CASSPGGGADTQYF.

This clonotype has at least ten counts. The chain is built from TRBV6-5 and TRBJ2-1; 8 positions agree with TRBD2. The V segment lost 5 bases and the J segment 5 bases; nucleotides outside the gene matches: 5. Germline V gives CDR1 MNHEY, CDR2 SVGAGI. This CDR3 is built from 14 residues. CDR3 coding DNA: TGTGCCAGCAGTGACGGACTAGCAGACAATGAGCAGTTCTTC. It is translated as CASSDGLADNEQFF.

The rearrangement joins TRBV15 to TRBJ1-5; D gene uncertain. The CDR3 is 16 amino acids. The germline V and J ends were trimmed by 1 base and 3 bases, with 13 bases remaining between them. CDR1 is LNHNV and CDR2 is YYDKDF in the germline V gene (reference sequence). The CDR3 spells CATSRAKGGANQPQHF. CDR3 coding DNA: TGTGCCACCAGCAGAGCAAAGGGCGGTGCCAATCAGCCCCAGCATTTT.

This clonotype was detected ten times or more. The chain recombines TRBV7-2 with TRBJ2-1; 11 nucleotides match TRBD2. Germline trimming cut 2 bases from V and 9 bases from J; bases unmatched to any gene: 9. Germline CDR1 is SGHTA and CDR2 is FQGNSA. The CDR3 sequence is 16 residues long. CDR3 protein: CASSLNSGGAAVEQFF. The CDR3 bases are TGTGCCAGCAGCTTAAATAGCGGGGGGGCCGCCGTTGAGCAGTTCTTC.

The table lists this clonotype with a few counts. This rearrangement joins TRBV28 to TRBJ1-1; the D is unclear. Germline V CDR1 and CDR2: MDHEN, SYDVKM. V gave up 8 bases and J gave up 2 bases, with 6 bases separating them. CDR3 length: 11 amino acids. CDR3 region: CASELNTEAFF. The DNA of the CDR3 is TGTGCCAGCGAGCTTAACACTGAAGCTTTCTTT.

In this sample, this clonotype turned up a few times. The rearrangement joins TRBV15 to TRBJ1-3, with a weak D call TRBD1 (6 bases). The CDR3 covers 16 residues. CDR1 and CDR2 from the germline V gene are LNHNV and YYDKDF (reference sequence). V lost 0 bases and J lost 2, with 11 bases in between. The CDR3 DNA sequence: TGTGCCACCAGCAGAGATCAGGGGACCACTGGAAACACCATATATTTT. This translates into CATSRDQGTTGNTIYF.

This clonotype came up a few times. J is TRBJ2-7 and V is TRBV7-9; D is undetermined. The CDR3 spans 12 residues. Germline assignment: CDR1 SEHNR and CDR2 FQNEAQ (reference sequence). V shed 4 bases and J shed 4 bases, with 8 bases lying between them. CDR3 nucleotides: TGTGCCAGCAGCTCGACATTGTACGAGCAGTACTTC. Protein sequence: CASSSTLYEQYF.

V is TRBV20-1 and J is TRBJ1-2, with D maybe TRBD1 (5 bases). The germline V gene encodes CDR1 DFQATT and CDR2 SNEGSKA (reference sequence). This CDR3 has 13 residues. Between the trimmed V and J ends, which lost 6 bases and 6 bases, there was a span of 17 bases. This CDR3 is CSARLAGKDGYTF. The CDR3 nucleotides read TGCAGTGCCCGCCTCGCAGGGAAGGATGGCTACACCTTC.

This clonotype occurred many times. This chain uses TRBV7-6 with TRBJ2-1, with 7 bases aligning to TRBD1. The CDR3 sequence is 12 residues long. Germline loops: CDR1 SGHVS, CDR2 FNYEAQ. Germline trimming cut 4 bases from V and 14 bases from J; bases unmatched to any gene: 8. The CDR3 region is CASSSDREWKFF. In DNA, the CDR3 is TGTGCCAGCAGCTCCGACAGGGAATGGAAGTTCTTC.

This clonotype appeared a few times. This sequence joins TRBV20-1 and TRBJ2-3, with 12 bases that match TRBD2. Germline lookup yields CDR1 DFQATT and CDR2 SNEGSKA (reference sequence). V was clipped by 1 base and J by 2 bases; unmatched bases: 4. The CDR3 is 16 amino acids. Here the CDR3 DNA reads TGCAGTGCTAGAGTACTAGCGGGGGGTTACACAGATACGCAGTATTTT. As protein: CSARVLAGGYTDTQYF.

This clonotype was seen ten or more times. The chain carries TRBV7-9 and TRBJ1-1, with D possibly being TRBD1 (6 bases). The CDR3 sequence is 16 residues long. V lost 1 base, J lost 3 bases, and 15 bases lay in between. The germline V gene has CDR1 SEHNR and CDR2 FQNEAQ (reference sequence). CDR3 protein: CASSLVYAGADTEAFF. DNA for the CDR3: TGTGCCAGCAGCTTAGTATACGCAGGGGCGGACACTGAAGCTTTCTTT.

This sequence joins TRBV20-1 and TRBJ1-2; no clear D gene. This CDR3 is built from 13 residues. V lost 6 bases and J lost 3, with 14 bases in between. Per the germline V gene, CDR1 is DFQATT and CDR2 is SNEGSKA (reference sequence). The chain's CDR3 is CSAPEQLHYGYTF. The DNA of the CDR3 is TGCAGTGCCCCCGAACAGCTCCACTATGGCTACACCTTC.

Many counts were recorded for this clonotype. The genes are TRBV20-1 and TRBJ1-1; no clear D gene. With 3 bases removed from V and 7 bases from J, the gap between germline ends came to 6 bases. This CDR3 contains 10 residues. In germline, CDR1 is DFQATT, CDR2 SNEGSKA (reference sequence). The chain's CDR3 is CSASQFEAFF. The CDR3 DNA follows: TGCAGTGCTAGCCAGTTTGAAGCTTTCTTT.

This clonotype was seen more than once but under ten times. V and J are TRBV28 and TRBJ2-3; 8 bases are shared with TRBD1. This CDR3 has 14 amino acids. Germline V lookup: CDR1 MDHEN, CDR2 SYDVKM. V shed 6 bases, J shed 1 base, and the junction held 3 bases outside the gene matches. Here the CDR3 reads CASSPDRGTDTQYF. The DNA of the CDR3 is TGTGCCAGCAGCCCGGACAGGGGCACAGATACGCAGTATTTT. The entire variable domain, with the rest obtained from reference TRBV28 and TRBJ2-3, is as follows: DVKVTQSSRYLVKRTGEKVFLECVQDMDHENMFWYRQDPGLGLRLIYFSYDVKMKEKGDIPEGYSVSREKKERFSLILESASTNQTSMYLCASSPDRGTDTQYFGPGTRLTVL.

In its sample, this clonotype was seen many times. J is TRBJ2-7 and V is TRBV7-6; 8 nucleotides align to TRBD1. The CDR3 length is 15 residues. CDR1 and CDR2 from the germline V gene are SGHVS and FNYEAQ. V lost 5 bases, J lost 6 bases, and 12 bases stayed unmatched. The CDR3 here is CASSEDRARLGEQYF. The CDR3 nucleotides read TGTGCCAGCAGCGAGGACAGGGCCCGACTGGGCGAGCAGTACTTC.

This chain joins TRBV20-1 and TRBJ2-7; a weak D match, TRBD2 (5 bases). The CDR3 totals 14 residues. The germline gives CDR1 DFQATT, CDR2 SNEGSKA (reference sequence). Deletions cut 1 base from V and 0 bases from J, with 10 bases between. CDR3 nucleotide sequence: TGCAGTGCTAGAGGAAGCGGCAGCTCCTACGAGCAGTACTTC. It specifies CSARGSGSSYEQYF.

This clonotype showed up many times. The chain combines TRBV7-3 with TRBJ1-1; D possibly corresponds to TRBD1 (6 bases). Trimming took 5 bases from V and 4 from J, leaving 17 bases between them. The germline gives CDR1 SGHTA, CDR2 FQGTGA. The CDR3 is 15 amino acids. The CDR3 reads CASSQVGGGGTEAFF. CDR3 DNA sequence: TGTGCCAGCAGCCAGGTGGGGGGCGGGGGCACTGAAGCTTTCTTT.

The rearrangement joins TRBV28 to TRBJ1-2; D remains unclear. The CDR3 runs 13 residues. Deletions cut 8 bases from V and 0 bases from J, with 10 bases between. CDR1 MDHEN and CDR2 SYDVKM come from the germline V gene. CDR3 nucleotide sequence: TGTGCCAGCCTCGGGGAACCTAACTATGGCTACACCTTC. Translating it yields CASLGEPNYGYTF.

This clonotype appeared many times. The chain employs TRBV12-3 or TRBV12-4 and TRBJ2-5, with D perhaps TRBD1 (5 bases). This CDR3 is built from 13 residues. V was trimmed by 6 bases and J by 4 bases, leaving 12 bases between them. As DNA, the CDR3 is TGTGCCAGCAGCCTCTCCAGGGTAGAGACCCAGTACTTC. This encodes CASSLSRVETQYF.

This clonotype was seen many times. The V gene is TRBV11-2, the J gene TRBJ2-1; a possible D gene is TRBD1 (6 bases). The CDR3 runs 14 residues. Germline-derived CDR1 and CDR2 are SGHAT and FQNNGV. V shed 3 bases and J shed 8 bases, with 14 bases lying between them. The CDR3: CASSFRRTEDEQFF. The CDR3 DNA is TGTGCCAGCAGCTTCCGACGGACAGAGGATGAGCAGTTCTTC.

V and J are TRBV9 and TRBJ2-7; TRBD1 matches 9 bases. V was pared by 10 bases and J by 5 bases, with 10 bases of the junction left unmatched. Germline CDR1 reads SGDLS; CDR2 reads YYNGEE. The CDR3 runs 13 residues. As DNA, the CDR3 is TGTGCCGGACCAGGGGACAGGGCGCACGAGCAGTACTTC. Translated, it gives CAGPGDRAHEQYF.

Only a few counts were recorded for this clonotype. This chain links TRBV24-1 with TRBJ2-1; D is unresolved. Per germline, CDR1 KGHDR and CDR2 SFDVKD. Trimming pared 5 bases from V and 5 bases from J, leaving 9 bases between. The CDR3 runs to 13 residues. In DNA form, the CDR3 reads TGTGCCACCAGTGGATACGTGGACAATGAGCAGTTCTTC. Translating it yields CATSGYVDNEQFF.

This chain uses TRBV18 with TRBJ2-3, with a weak D call TRBD2 (6 bases). Germline V gene data show CDR1 as KGHSH and CDR2 as LQKENI. The V gene lost 2 bases and the J gene lost 5 bases, with 26 bases spanning the gap. This CDR3 has 19 residues. The CDR3 bases are TGTGCCAGCTCACCAATCGGTCGGAGTGCAGGGAGGATTGTAGATACGCAGTATTTT. Protein sequence: CASSPIGRSAGRIVDTQYF.

The V call is TRBV4-1, the J call TRBJ2-7, with TRBD2 as a possible D gene (6 bases). The CDR3 spans 14 residues. CDR1 MGHRA and CDR2 YSYEKL come from the germline V gene. Trimming shortened V by 0 bases and J by 3 bases, and 9 bases separated the two germline ends. CDR3 residues: CASSQEQAGYEQYF. The CDR3 region has the DNA TGCGCCAGCAGCCAAGAACAAGCGGGCTACGAGCAGTACTTC.

The chain has TRBV20-1 and TRBJ1-6, with D unclear. Trimming took off 3 bases at V and 15 bases at J, with 9 bases between the two ends. Germline-derived CDR1 and CDR2 are DFQATT and SNEGSKA (reference sequence). The CDR3 runs 10 residues. This CDR3 reads CSARSGNLHF. The CDR3 DNA sequence: TGCAGTGCTAGGTCCGGGAACCTCCACTTT.

The chain couples TRBV20-1 to TRBJ1-1; D unresolved. In germline, CDR1 is DFQATT, CDR2 SNEGSKA (reference sequence). This CDR3 region has 14 residues. Trimming removed 0 bases from V and 0 bases from J, with 8 bases in between. For the CDR3, the DNA is TGCAGTGCTAGAGATTATAAGATGAACACTGAAGCTTTCTTT. The encoded protein is CSARDYKMNTEAFF.

This clonotype was detected ten times or more. The V call is TRBV7-8, the J call TRBJ2-2; D is undetermined. The CDR3 totals 14 residues. The germline V and J ends were trimmed by 3 bases and 6 bases, with 11 bases remaining between them. Germline-derived CDR1 and CDR2 are SGHVS and FQNEAQ. The CDR3 bases are TGTGCCAGCAGCTTCGGCTGGCAATCCGGGGAGCTGTTTTTT. It encodes CASSFGWQSGELFF. The full variable domain, its missing parts supplied by reference TRBV7-8 and TRBJ2-2, is GAGVSQSPRYKVAKRGQDVALRCDPISGHVSLFWYQQALGQGPEFLTYFQNEAQLDKSGLPSDRFFAERPEGSVSTLKIQRTQQEDSAVYLCASSFGWQSGELFFGEGSRLTVL.